One and the same sample provided the 28 T cell receptor beta chains below, sequenced in a study of blood T cell repertoires in COVID-19. The method was immunoSEQ multiplex PCR; TCRdb's version includes in-frame clones alone and lacks a portion of them. The data show more than 130,000 clones, with roughly 90% seen just once and over 9.5% held by the top ten. Sequencing was done on a sample of peripheral blood. These receptors all come from a man aged 50 or older with active or convalescent COVID-19.

The chain recombines TRBV13 with TRBJ2-7, with 11 nucleotides matching TRBD2. This CDR3 region has 15 residues. V shed 3 bases, J shed 0 bases, and the junction held 1 base outside the gene matches. Germline assignment: CDR1 PRHDT and CDR2 FYEKMQ (reference sequence). The CDR3 loop is CASSFGTSGSYEQYF. The CDR3 DNA reads as TGTGCCAGCAGCTTCGGGACTAGCGGCTCCTACGAGCAGTACTTC.

V is TRBV25-1 and J is TRBJ2-7; D gene unclear. Germline loops: CDR1 MGHDK, CDR2 SYGVNS. This CDR3 contains 11 residues. Trimming removed 3 bases at V and 4 bases at J, with 4 bases between. CDR3 coding DNA: TGTGCCAGCAGTGATCCTTACGAGCAGTACTTC. Translating gives CASSDPYEQYF.

The chain joins TRBV28 to TRBJ2-7, with TRBD2 identical over 11 bases. This CDR3 comprises 15 residues. V lost 2 bases and J lost 1; bases outside the gene matches: 1. The V gene's germline CDR1 is MDHEN and CDR2 SYDVKM. The CDR3 region is CASSLGTSGSYEQYF. For the CDR3, the DNA is TGTGCCAGCAGTTTAGGGACTAGCGGATCCTACGAGCAGTACTTC.

The chain uses TRBV27 and TRBJ2-1; D uncertain. Trimming cost V 4 bases and J 5 bases, with 9 bases left between them. CDR1 MNHEY and CDR2 SMNVEV come from the germline V gene (reference sequence). The length of the CDR3 is 13 residues. In DNA, the CDR3 is TGTGCCAGCAGTTCCGTCGCTAACAATGAGCAGTTCTTC. The encoded protein is CASSSVANNEQFF.

V gene TRBV30 combines with J gene TRBJ1-1; D gene uncertain. This CDR3 is 12 amino acids long. V shed 0 bases and J shed 10 bases, with 12 bases lying between them. Germline V gene sequence: CDR1 GTSNPN, CDR2 SVGIG (reference sequence). Here the CDR3 reads CAWSVQRVGAFF. CDR3 DNA: TGTGCCTGGAGTGTACAGAGGGTCGGAGCTTTCTTT. The whole variable domain, filled in from reference TRBV30 and TRBJ1-1, reads SQTIHQWPATLVQPVGSPLSLECTVEGTSNPNLYWYRQAAGRGLQLLFYSVGIGQISSEVPQNLSASRPQDRQFILSSKKLLLSDSGFYLCAWSVQRVGAFFGQGTRLTVV.

The chain carries TRBV7-6 and TRBJ2-1; 7 bases agree with TRBD2. The CDR3 totals 17 residues. The V and J ends lost 5 bases and 0 bases, in that order; junction bases with no gene match: 10. The germline gives CDR1 SGHVS, CDR2 FNYEAQ. Written as DNA, the CDR3 is TGTGCCAGCAGCACATCTTTCAGCGGGACCTCCTACAATGAGCAGTTCTTC. It specifies CASSTSFSGTSYNEQFF. The full variable domain, in which reference TRBV7-6 and TRBJ2-1 provide the parts outside the CDR3, is GAGVSQSPRYKVTKRGQDVALRCDPISGHVSLYWYRQALGQGPEFLTYFNYEAQQDKSGLPNDRFSAERPEGSISTLTIQRTEQRDSAMYRCASSTSFSGTSYNEQFFGPGTRLTVL.

This clone was seen only a few times. V usage is TRBV12-3 or TRBV12-4 and J usage is TRBJ2-5, with 7 bases aligning to TRBD2. V trimming: 7 bases; J trimming: 4 bases; junction bases outside the gene matches: 6. CDR3 size: 13 residues. The CDR3 bases are TGTGCCAGCACCCTGACTAGCCCAGAGACCCAGTACTTC. Translation: CASTLTSPETQYF.

The genes are TRBV28 and TRBJ2-7; D is ambiguous. The ends were cut back, 2 bases at V and 5 bases at J, with 16 bases in the middle. From germline, CDR1 is MDHEN and CDR2 SYDVKM. The CDR3 has 15 residues. DNA of the CDR3: TGTGCCAGCAGTTTACGAATCGGCCTAGATAACGAGCAGTACTTC. Translating it yields CASSLRIGLDNEQYF. Variable domain in full (rest from reference TRBV28 and TRBJ2-7): DVKVTQSSRYLVKRTGEKVFLECVQDMDHENMFWYRQDPGLGLRLIYFSYDVKMKEKGDIPEGYSVSREKKERFSLILESASTNQTSMYLCASSLRIGLDNEQYFGPGTRLTVT.

V usage is TRBV24-1 and J usage is TRBJ2-1; TRBD1 matches at 10 bases. This CDR3 is 16 amino acids long. V was clipped by 4 bases and J by 8 bases; unmatched bases: 10. CDR1 is KGHDR, CDR2 SFDVKD, per germline. Here the CDR3 reads CATSDIPGQGFDEQFF. As DNA, the CDR3 is TGTGCCACCAGTGACATACCGGGACAGGGGTTCGATGAGCAGTTCTTC.

V and J are TRBV6-5 and TRBJ1-6; TRBD1 aligns across 8 bases. CDR1 and CDR2 from the germline V gene are MNHEY and SVGAGI. The CDR3 covers 15 residues. V gave up 4 bases and J gave up 6 bases; unmatched junction bases: 5. The CDR3 here is CASSSRQGSNSPLHF. The CDR3 DNA reads as TGTGCCAGCAGTTCCAGACAGGGGTCTAATTCACCCCTCCACTTT.

The chain links TRBV3-1 (or the pseudogene TRBV3-2) to TRBJ1-1; D is possibly TRBD1 (5 bases). Deletions cut 9 bases from V and 1 base from J, with 12 bases between. Germline V gene sequence: CDR1 LGHDT, CDR2 YNNKEL (reference sequence). This CDR3 contains 13 residues. The DNA of the CDR3 is TGTGCCAGTACCCTCGGGGGGAACACTGAAGCTTTCTTT. It encodes CASTLGGNTEAFF.

This sequence joins TRBV6-5 and TRBJ1-6, with 7 bases aligning to TRBD1. Trimming took 7 bases from V and 9 from J; bases not matched to a gene: 3. The CDR3 spans 12 residues. Germline CDR1 reads MNHEY; CDR2 reads SVGAGI. The CDR3 loop is CASNDRVSPLHF. The CDR3 DNA reads as TGTGCCAGCAACGACAGGGTTTCACCCCTCCACTTT.

The chain combines TRBV19 with TRBJ1-5; TRBD1 matches at 7 bases. CDR1 and CDR2 from the germline V gene are LNHDA and SQIVND (reference sequence). This CDR3 comprises 13 residues. Germline trimming cut 4 bases from V and 6 bases from J; bases unmatched to any gene: 3. DNA of the CDR3: TGTGCCAGTAGTAAAGGGGGCGGTCAGCCCCAGCATTTT. This sequence encodes CASSKGGGQPQHF.

V gene TRBV24-1 combines with J gene TRBJ2-7, with TRBD2 identical over 12 bases. The length of the CDR3 is 15 residues. Trimming cost V 8 bases and J 2 bases; bases outside gene matches: 6. CDR1 KGHDR and CDR2 SFDVKD come from the germline V gene. Here the CDR3 reads CATILTSGSPYEQYF. CDR3 sequence (DNA): TGTGCCACCATCCTGACTAGCGGGAGTCCCTACGAGCAGTACTTC.

The chain is built from TRBV11-2 and TRBJ1-1; 12 bases match TRBD1. CDR3 length: 16 amino acids. CDR1 is SGHAT and CDR2 is FQNNGV in the germline V gene. Losses at the gene ends were 5 bases for V and 3 bases for J; bases not matched to a gene: 7. CDR3 in amino acids: CASSARDRGRYTEAFF. CDR3 nucleotides: TGTGCCAGCAGCGCCCGGGACAGGGGGCGGTACACTGAAGCTTTCTTT.

The V call is TRBV7-8, the J call TRBJ2-1, with 9 nucleotides matching TRBD2. The CDR3 loop spans 14 amino acids. After removal of 5 bases from V and 4 bases from J, the junction contained 3 bases not matched to a gene. CDR1 is SGHVS, CDR2 FQNEAQ, per germline. DNA of the CDR3: TGTGCCAGCAGCGGACTAGCGCCTTACAATGAGCAGTTCTTC. Its translation: CASSGLAPYNEQFF.

The V call is TRBV7-2, the J call TRBJ1-5; D gene unclear. Trimming pared 5 bases from V and 5 bases from J, leaving 10 bases between. Germline V CDR1 and CDR2: SGHTA, FQGNSA. The CDR3 length is 13 residues. The CDR3 protein is CASSLNPDQPQHF. The DNA for the CDR3 is TGTGCCAGCAGCCTGAACCCAGATCAGCCCCAGCATTTT.

The chain couples TRBV10-1 to TRBJ2-7, with TRBD2 identical over 7 bases. The CDR3 sequence is 16 residues long. Germline V lookup: CDR1 WNHNN, CDR2 SYGVQD (reference sequence). The V and J ends lost 6 bases and 3 bases, in that order; junction bases with no gene match: 14. Written as DNA, the CDR3 is TGCGCCAGCAGCTCAACCGGGTCTAGCGGTTACTACGAGCAGTACTTC. This gives the protein CASSSTGSSGYYEQYF.

This clone was seen only once. This chain links TRBV29-1 with TRBJ2-5, with 9 bases aligning to TRBD1. The CDR3 is 14 amino acids. V shed 6 bases and J 5 bases; nucleotides not matched to a gene: 10. CDR1 is SQVTM and CDR2 is ANQGSEA in the germline V gene. In nucleotides, the CDR3 is TGCAGCGTCCCGACCGGGACAGGGCGGGAGACCCAGTACTTC. The encoded protein is CSVPTGTGRETQYF.

The chain uses TRBV6-5 and TRBJ1-3; weak D call: TRBD1 (5 bases). V was shortened by 7 bases and J by 2 bases, with 12 bases between the two germline ends. The CDR3 runs 14 residues. The germline gives CDR1 MNHEY, CDR2 SVGAGI. The CDR3 coding sequence is TGTGCCAGCATCGAGCGGGGGGCTGGAAACACCATATATTTT. Protein sequence: CASIERGAGNTIYF.

This clone was seen only a few times. The V call is TRBV27, the J call TRBJ2-5, with 8 nucleotides matching TRBD2. J lost 5 bases, V lost 6 bases, and 5 bases had no gene match. This CDR3 spans 13 amino acids. Germline V gene sequence: CDR1 MNHEY, CDR2 SMNVEV (reference sequence). CDR3 DNA sequence: TGTGCCAGCAGCCGGGGGGGGTGGGAGACCCAGTACTTC. Encoded protein: CASSRGGWETQYF.

V gene TRBV24-1 combines with J gene TRBJ2-1, with 8 bases lining up with TRBD2. Per germline, CDR1 KGHDR and CDR2 SFDVKD. Trimming removed 0 bases from V and 7 bases from J; junction bases left unmatched: 4. The CDR3 spans 15 residues. CDR3 region: CATSDLSGSYNEQFF. CDR3 in DNA: TGTGCCACCAGTGATTTGAGCGGGAGTTATAATGAGCAGTTCTTC.

The chain uses TRBV7-3 and TRBJ2-7; D possibly corresponds to TRBD2 (6 bases). There are 14 residues in the CDR3. Trimming removed 2 bases at V and 1 base at J, with 9 bases between. The V gene's germline CDR1 is SGHTA and CDR2 FQGTGA. Written as DNA, the CDR3 is TGTGCCAGCAGCTTATCTAGCGCGTCCTACGAGCAGTACTTC. This encodes CASSLSSASYEQYF.

The chain links TRBV25-1 to TRBJ2-7, with D perhaps TRBD1 (6 bases). Looked up from germline, CDR1 is MGHDK and CDR2 is SYGVNS. The CDR3 loop spans 14 amino acids. V was pared by 4 bases and J by 0 bases, with 10 bases between. CDR3 amino acids: CASSGTAASYEQYF. The CDR3 DNA sequence: TGTGCCAGCAGTGGGACAGCCGCCTCCTACGAGCAGTACTTC.

This clone was seen a handful of times. This sequence joins TRBV2 and TRBJ1-4; D perhaps matches TRBD1 (5 bases). The V end was cut by 6 bases, the J end by 4 bases, with 12 bases between. Germline CDR1 reads SNHLY; CDR2 reads FYNNEI. The CDR3 runs to 14 residues. DNA of the CDR3: TGTGCCAGCAGGATTCAGGGTTTTAATGAAAAACTGTTTTTT. Encoded protein: CASRIQGFNEKLFF.

The rearrangement links TRBV28 to TRBJ1-2, with 11 nucleotides matching TRBD1. The CDR3 extends over 16 amino acids. With V trimmed by 5 bases and J by 4 bases, 9 bases remained unmatched. CDR1 and CDR2 (germline): MDHEN, SYDVKM. This CDR3 is CASSIPPGTGGYGYTF. The CDR3 DNA follows: TGTGCCAGCAGTATACCCCCGGGGACAGGGGGCTATGGCTACACCTTC.

The V call is TRBV5-6, the J call TRBJ1-1; D remains unclear. Germline CDR1 is SGHDT and CDR2 is YYEEEE. This CDR3 is 11 amino acids long. V gave up 2 bases and J gave up 11 bases, with 10 bases separating them. The DNA of the CDR3 is TGTGCCAGCAGCTTTGGACTGGTGGCTTTCTTT. Amino acids: CASSFGLVAFF. The variable domain in full, completed from reference TRBV5-6 and TRBJ1-1, reads DAGVTQSPTHLIKTRGQQVTLRCSPKSGHDTVSWYQQALGQGPQFIFQYYEEEERQRGNFPDRFSGHQFPNYSSELNVNALLLGDSALYLCASSFGLVAFFGQGTRLTVV.

The chain links TRBV28 to TRBJ2-5, with 11 bases identical to TRBD2. V shed 1 base, J shed 4 bases, and the junction held 5 bases outside the gene matches. The CDR3 extends over 16 amino acids. In germline, CDR1 is MDHEN, CDR2 SYDVKM. CDR3 DNA sequence: TGTGCCAGCAGTTTATCGGGTAGCGGGAGGGGAGAGACCCAGTACTTC. Its translation is CASSLSGSGRGETQYF.